Given below is one T cell receptor beta chain in context. Its antigen remains unknown. The assay was immunoSEQ multiplex PCR, and TCRdb's table has in-frame clones only and misses some. This sample has just under 45,000 clones, with approximately 94% found just once. The sample originates from a study of T cells in tuberculosis. Study-wide results and limits: Active tuberculosis cases were adults; controls were adolescents. Smaller distances to GMM-specific TCRs suggested their expansion in active tuberculosis.

Each clinical donor contributed on average around 100,000 T cells from unsorted cryopreserved PBMC. The sequenced material came from PBMCs. The origin of this receptor is a donor aged 10 to 29 with latent tuberculosis or without tuberculosis infection. Some clones in this sample may be carry-over from other donors' samples.

CDR3 residues: CASSVRTSGSSYNEQFF. CDR3 DNA: TGTGCCAGTAGTGTGCGGACTAGCGGGAGCTCCTACAATGAGCAGTTCTTC. The rearrangement joins TRBV19 to TRBJ2-1, with 13 bases aligning to TRBD2. The CDR3 sequence is 17 residues long. Germline loops: CDR1 LNHDA, CDR2 SQIVND (reference sequence). The V segment lost 5 bases and the J segment 0 bases; nucleotides outside the gene matches: 4.